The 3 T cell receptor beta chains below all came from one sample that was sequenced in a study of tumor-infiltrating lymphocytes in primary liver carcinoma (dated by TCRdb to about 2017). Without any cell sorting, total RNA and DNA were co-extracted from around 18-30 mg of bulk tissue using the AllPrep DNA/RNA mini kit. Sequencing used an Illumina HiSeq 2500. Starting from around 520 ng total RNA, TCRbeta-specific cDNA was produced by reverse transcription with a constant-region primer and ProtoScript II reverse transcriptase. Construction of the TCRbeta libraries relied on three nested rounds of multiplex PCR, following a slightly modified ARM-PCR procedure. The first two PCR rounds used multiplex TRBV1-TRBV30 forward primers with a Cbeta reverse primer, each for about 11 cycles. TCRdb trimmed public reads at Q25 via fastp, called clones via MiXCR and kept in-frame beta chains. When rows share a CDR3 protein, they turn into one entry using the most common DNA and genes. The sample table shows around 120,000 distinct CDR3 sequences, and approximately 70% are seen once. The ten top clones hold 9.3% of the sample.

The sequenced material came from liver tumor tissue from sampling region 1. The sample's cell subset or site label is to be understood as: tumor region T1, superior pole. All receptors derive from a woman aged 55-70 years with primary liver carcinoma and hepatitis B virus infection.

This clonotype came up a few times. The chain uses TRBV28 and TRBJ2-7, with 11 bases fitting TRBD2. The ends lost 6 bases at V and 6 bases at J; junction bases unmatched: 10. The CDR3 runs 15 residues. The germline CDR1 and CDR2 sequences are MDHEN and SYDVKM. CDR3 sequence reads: CASSPGLAVPREQYF. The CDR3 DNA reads TGTGCCAGCAGCCCGGGACTAGCGGTTCCGCGCGAGCAGTACTTC.

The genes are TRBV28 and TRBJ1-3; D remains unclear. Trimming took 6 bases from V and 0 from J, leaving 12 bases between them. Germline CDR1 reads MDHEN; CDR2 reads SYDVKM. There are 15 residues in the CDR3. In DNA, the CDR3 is TGTGCCAGCAGAAACGACCGGAACTCTGGAAACACCATATATTTT. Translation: CASRNDRNSGNTIYF.

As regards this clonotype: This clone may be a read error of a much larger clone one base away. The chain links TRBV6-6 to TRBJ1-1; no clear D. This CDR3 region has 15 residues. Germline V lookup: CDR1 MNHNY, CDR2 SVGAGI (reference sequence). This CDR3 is CASSYAGNMNIEAFF. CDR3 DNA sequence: TGTGCCAGCAGTTACGCGGGGAACATGAACATTGAAGCTTTCTTT.